Shown below are 14 T cell receptor beta chains from a single sample sequenced in a study of T cell repertoires in cytomegalovirus infection. A single record per CDR3 protein comes from TCRdb applying MiXCR to the reads. The sample records about 300,000 distinct CDR3 sequences, about 23% being singletons. Sequencing was done on a sample of PBMCs. The receptors derive from a human donor in good health (CMV status not recorded). Some clones in this sample may be carry-over from other donors' samples.

The rearrangement uses TRBV29-1 and TRBJ2-6, with D tentatively TRBD1 or TRBD2 (6 bases each). This CDR3 has 16 residues. V dropped 5 bases and J dropped 2 bases, with 16 bases sitting between them. Germline V gene data show CDR1 as SQVTM and CDR2 as ANQGSEA. Here the CDR3 reads CSVSSGGIAGANVLTF. The CDR3 DNA reads TGCAGCGTTTCTTCCGGGGGCATCGCTGGGGCCAACGTCCTGACTTTC.

The chain couples TRBV19 to TRBJ2-2; possibly TRBD2 for D (6 bases). This CDR3 comprises 14 residues. Looked up from germline, CDR1 is LNHDA and CDR2 is SQIVND (reference sequence). V dropped 8 bases and J dropped 4 bases, with 14 bases sitting between them. The DNA for the CDR3 is TGTGCCAGTTCCGGGACTTATGGCACCGGGGAGCTGTTTTTT. It specifies CASSGTYGTGELFF.

This sequence joins TRBV7-8 and TRBJ2-4; D remains ambiguous. The CDR3 extends over 13 amino acids. Germline values: CDR1 SGHVS, CDR2 FQNEAQ. V gave up 4 bases and J gave up 9 bases, with 13 bases separating them. CDR3 in DNA: TGTGCCAGCAGCTCAATTGACTTATCCATTCAGTACTTC. It is translated as CASSSIDLSIQYF.

Remarks on this clonotype: This may stem from a read error, because a much larger clone lies one nucleotide away. The rearrangement uses TRBV7-2 and TRBJ2-7; possibly TRBD1 or TRBD2 for D (5 bases each). CDR1 SGHTA and CDR2 FQGNSA come from the germline V gene. This CDR3 has 13 residues. In DNA, the CDR3 is TGTGCCAGCAGCTTAAGCCACGGGGACGAGCGGTACTTC. Amino acid sequence: CASSLSHGDERYF.

In its sample, this clonotype was seen a few times. The rearrangement uses TRBV19 and TRBJ1-5; D remains ambiguous. The V and J ends lost 8 bases and 5 bases respectively, with 13 bases between them. Germline CDR1 reads LNHDA; CDR2 reads SQIVND (reference sequence). CDR3 size: 13 residues. CDR3 region: CASSRNADQPQHF. The CDR3, as DNA: TGTGCCAGTTCCCGGAATGCGGATCAGCCCCAGCATTTT.

J is TRBJ2-1 and V is TRBV11-2, with D tentatively TRBD2 (5 bases). The CDR3 sequence is 16 residues long. Trimming took 3 bases from V and 4 from J, leaving 16 bases between them. Germline CDR1 reads SGHAT; CDR2 reads FQNNGV. CDR3 sequence reads: CASSFLVGAKYNEQFF. CDR3 DNA: TGTGCCAGCAGCTTCCTGGTGGGAGCGAAATACAATGAGCAGTTCTTC.

The chain recombines TRBV20-1 with TRBJ2-1; 7 bases fit TRBD2. This CDR3 comprises 16 residues. V dropped 0 bases and J dropped 7; count of bases not matched to a gene: 12. Germline CDR1 DFQATT, CDR2 SNEGSKA (reference sequence). CDR3 sequence: CSARDGRAGRLNEQFF. The CDR3 nucleotides read TGCAGTGCTAGAGATGGGAGAGCGGGAAGGTTAAATGAGCAGTTCTTC.

There are many counts of this clonotype. DNA of the CDR3: TGTGCCAGTAGTATTTGGGCTAGCGGGGACAATGAGCAGTTCTTC. It is translated as CASSIWASGDNEQFF. This rearrangement joins TRBV19 to TRBJ2-1, with 9 bases fitting TRBD2. The CDR3 is 15 amino acids. V dropped 3 bases and J dropped 5; count of bases not matched to a gene: 5. Germline loops: CDR1 LNHDA, CDR2 SQIVND (reference sequence).

The chain is built from TRBV7-2 and TRBJ1-1; D gene unclear. Germline V gives CDR1 SGHTA, CDR2 FQGNSA. Trimming left V 1 base short and J 1 base short, with 7 bases between. The CDR3 extends over 14 amino acids. In DNA, the CDR3 is TGTGCCAGCAGCTTAGAAGGGCAGAACACTGAAGCTTTCTTT. As protein: CASSLEGQNTEAFF.

This clonotype was observed at least ten times. The rearrangement uses TRBV7-2 and TRBJ1-2; no clear D. Trimming pared 2 bases from V and 2 bases from J, leaving 12 bases between. The V gene's germline CDR1 is SGHTA and CDR2 FQGNSA. The CDR3 is 15 amino acids. The CDR3 here is CASSLQSGPNYGYTF. The CDR3, as DNA: TGTGCCAGCAGCTTACAGTCCGGTCCCAACTATGGCTACACCTTC. Full variable domain (rest looked up from reference TRBV7-2 and TRBJ1-2): GAGVSQSPSNKVTEKGKDVELRCDPISGHTALYWYRQSLGQGLEFLIYFQGNSAPDKSGLPSDRFSAERTGGSVSTLTIQRTQQEDSAVYLCASSLQSGPNYGYTFGSGTRLTVV.

This clonotype was seen many times. The chain joins TRBV7-2 to TRBJ2-7; D is unresolved. V lost 5 bases and J lost 0, with 17 bases in between. Germline loops: CDR1 SGHTA, CDR2 FQGNSA. This CDR3 has 16 residues. The DNA for the CDR3 is TGTGCCAGCAGCCCATCTGGGGTGATTAGCTCCTACGAGCAGTACTTC. This translates into CASSPSGVISSYEQYF.

V usage is TRBV7-4 and J usage is TRBJ2-5, with TRBD1 matching 8 bases. The V gene end was trimmed by 1 base and the J gene end by 1 base; junction bases not matched to a gene: 5. The CDR3 has 16 residues. Germline CDR1 SGHVT, CDR2 SQSDAQ. As DNA, the CDR3 is TGTGCCAGCAGCTTAGGGGACAGGAGGGTCCAAGAGACCCAGTACTTC. As protein: CASSLGDRRVQETQYF.

V gene TRBV29-1 combines with J gene TRBJ2-5; 10 bases are shared with TRBD2. The CDR3 sequence is 15 residues long. Germline lookup yields CDR1 SQVTM and CDR2 ANQGSEA. The ends lost 5 bases at V and 6 bases at J; junction bases unmatched: 12. CDR3: CSVSASGGSPKTQYF. DNA for the CDR3: TGCAGCGTTTCGGCTAGCGGGGGATCACCAAAGACCCAGTACTTC.

J is TRBJ1-5 and V is TRBV6-5; 10 bases agree with TRBD1. The V and J ends lost 0 bases and 7 bases, in that order; junction bases with no gene match: 0. Germline V gene lookup returns CDR1 MNHEY and CDR2 SVGAGI. This CDR3 has 14 residues. In DNA form, the CDR3 reads TGTGCCAGCAGTTACTCGACAGGGGGCCAGCCCCAGCATTTT. Protein product: CASSYSTGGQPQHF.